This TCR beta chain came from a study of shared clonotypes between healthy human individuals. Study findings and constraints: Sampling used blood alone; tissue repertoires probably differ. Sharing across four donors was highest in naive CD4 (around 5%) and lowest in memory CD8 (0.4%). The donor pool, a small one, limited the genetic and exposure-history diversity represented.

V lost 7 bases and J 2 bases, leaving 20 bases between the germline ends. The CDR3 totals 16 residues. Germline V CDR1 and CDR2: SGDLS, YYNGEE. CD45RO-negative, CCR7-positively selected cells formed the naive CD8 fraction, excluding terminally differentiated effector memory CD45RA+ cells. Genomic DNA per cell subset filled all wells of several immunoSEQ plates. Assay: immunoSEQ multiplex PCR; the TCRdb copy retains only in-frame clones and omits some. The table records 2 million to 2.5 million clones, about 93% of them present only once. Comment on this clone: The antigen is undetermined.

The V call is TRBV9, the J call TRBJ2-3; no definite D call. This sequence originates from a man in his late teens or twenties in good health. Some clones in this sample may be carry-over from other donors' samples. Sequencing was carried out using naive CD8+ T cells from PBMCs. This CDR3 reads CASSSPPSRHTDTQYF. The DNA for the CDR3 is TGTGCCAGCTCTTCTCCGCCCAGCCGCCACACAGATACGCAGTATTTT.